This T cell receptor (beta chain) was sequenced for a study of immune evolution from preneoplasia to lung adenocarcinoma. Sequenced by immunoSEQ multiplex PCR; TCRdb stores in-frame clones only, minus some. The sample holds several thousand clones, around three quarters seen once. Each case's diagnosis was confirmed by two pathologists on H&E. Trimming cost V 5 bases and J 0 bases, with 13 bases left between them. Looked up from germline, CDR1 is SEHNR and CDR2 is FQNEAQ (reference sequence). The CDR3 loop spans 15 amino acids. This clone was picked up a small number of times. Its antigen is not known. Study-wide points: Later-stage lesions appeared to have more T cells, more diversity, less clonality.

The chain uses TRBV7-9 and TRBJ1-2; weak D call: TRBD1 (5 bases). This sequence originates from a person aged 60 to 85 with lung adenocarcinoma. Sequencing was carried out using FFPE adjacent normal lung tissue. The CDR3 DNA reads as TGTGCCAGCAGCACCTACAGGAGAGCTAACTATGGCTACACCTTC. Translated: CASSTYRRANYGYTF.